This TCR beta chain was sequenced during a study of blood T cell repertoires in COVID-19. Study background: Sites across the United States, Italy and Spain contributed samples from acute and convalescent COVID-19.

J gave up 16 bases and V 5 bases, and 8 bases lay outside the gene matches. The CDR3 length is 11 residues. Original data processing: Estimation of nucleated cell counts was performed using reference gene primer amplification. Profiling relied on immunoSEQ multiplex PCR, and the TCRdb table lists in-frame clones only, not all of them. V and J calls and clone size are copied from that table; D and trimming were computed from the DNA. The sample includes about 130,000 clones, roughly 79% of them seen just once. The material sequenced was peripheral blood. The TCR comes from a human donor in a cohort sampled during active COVID-19. The chain has TRBV12-3 or TRBV12-4 and TRBJ2-1; 7 nucleotides match TRBD2. The CDR3 here is CASSEWGGTFF. As DNA, the CDR3 is TGTGCCAGCAGTGAATGGGGGGGGACCTTCTTC.